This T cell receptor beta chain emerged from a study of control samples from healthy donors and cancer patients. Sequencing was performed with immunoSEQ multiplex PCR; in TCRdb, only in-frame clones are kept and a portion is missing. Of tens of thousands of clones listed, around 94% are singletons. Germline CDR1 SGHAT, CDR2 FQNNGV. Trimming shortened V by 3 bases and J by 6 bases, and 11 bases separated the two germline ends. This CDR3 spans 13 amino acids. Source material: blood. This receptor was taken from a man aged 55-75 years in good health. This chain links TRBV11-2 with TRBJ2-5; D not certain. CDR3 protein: CASSFGPEKTQYF. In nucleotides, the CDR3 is TGTGCCAGCAGCTTCGGCCCTGAGAAGACCCAGTACTTC.